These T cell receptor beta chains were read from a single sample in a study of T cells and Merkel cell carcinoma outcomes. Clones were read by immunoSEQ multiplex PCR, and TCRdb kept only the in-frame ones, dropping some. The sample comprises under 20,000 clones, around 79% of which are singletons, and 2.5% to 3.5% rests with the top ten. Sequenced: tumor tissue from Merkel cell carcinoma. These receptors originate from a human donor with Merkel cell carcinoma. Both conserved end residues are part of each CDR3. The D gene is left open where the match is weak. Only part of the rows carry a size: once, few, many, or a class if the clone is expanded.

CDR3aa: CASSLGNGKDYEAFF
CDR3nt: TGCGCCAGCAGCTTGGGTAACGGCAAGGATTATGAAGCTTTCTTT
j_gene: TRBJ1-1
abundance: once
d_gene: -
v_gene: TRBV5-1

CDR3aa: CASSRPGSGNQPQHF
CDR3nt: TGTGCCAGCAGTAGGCCGGGGTCGGGCAATCAGCCCCAGCATTTT
j_gene: TRBJ1-5
abundance: -
d_gene: -
v_gene: TRBV28

CDR3aa: CASSLGGGPNYEQYF
CDR3nt: TGCGCCAGCAGTCTAGGGGGGGGACCCAACTACGAGCAGTACTTC
j_gene: TRBJ2-7
abundance: -
d_gene: -
v_gene: TRBV10-2

CDR3aa: CASGTSGSLANEQFF
CDR3nt: TGTGCCAGTGGGACTAGCGGGAGTCTAGCCAATGAGCAGTTCTTC
j_gene: TRBJ2-1
abundance: few
d_gene: TRBD2
v_gene: TRBV7-3

CDR3aa: CASSDNGWANSITDTQYF
CDR3nt: TGTGCCAGCAGTGATAATGGTTGGGCGAATAGTATCACAGATACGCAGTATTTT
j_gene: TRBJ2-3
abundance: -
d_gene: -
v_gene: TRBV6-1

CDR3aa: CASSPPFGGRPETQYF
CDR3nt: TGTGCCAGCAGTCCCCCTTTTGGGGGACGTCCCGAGACCCAGTACTTC
j_gene: TRBJ2-5
abundance: -
d_gene: -
v_gene: TRBV9

CDR3aa: CASSITSGRGYGTDTQYF
CDR3nt: TGTGCCAGCAGCATAACTAGCGGGAGAGGCTATGGCACAGATACGCAGTATTTT
j_gene: TRBJ2-3
abundance: -
d_gene: TRBD2
v_gene: TRBV9

CDR3aa: CASLKLWGYNEQFF
CDR3nt: TGTGCCAGCCTAAAGCTTTGGGGATACAATGAGCAGTTCTTC
j_gene: TRBJ2-1
abundance: -
d_gene: -
v_gene: TRBV28

CDR3aa: CASSVGLWKNGGGYTF
CDR3nt: TGTGCCAGCAGCGTAGGTCTGTGGAAAAACGGGGGTGGCTACACCTTC
j_gene: TRBJ1-2
abundance: -
d_gene: -
v_gene: TRBV9

CDR3aa: CASTPSSYNEQFF
CDR3nt: TGTGCCAGCACACCGAGCTCCTACAATGAGCAGTTCTTC
j_gene: TRBJ2-1
abundance: -
d_gene: -
v_gene: TRBV6-5

CDR3aa: CASSSGGSTGYTEAFF
CDR3nt: TGTGCCAGCAGTTCCGGCGGCTCCACAGGGTACACTGAAGCTTTCTTT
j_gene: TRBJ1-1
abundance: -
d_gene: -
v_gene: TRBV6-5

CDR3aa: CASSPPASPHTDTQYF
CDR3nt: TGTGCCAGCAGTCCACCGGCTAGTCCACACACAGATACGCAGTATTTT
j_gene: TRBJ2-3
abundance: few
d_gene: -
v_gene: TRBV28

CDR3aa: CASSPGRAGTFF
CDR3nt: TGTGCCAGCAGCCCAGGGCGGGCGGGAACTTTCTTT
j_gene: TRBJ1-1
abundance: -
d_gene: -
v_gene: TRBV7-9

CDR3aa: CASSSGQHGEAFF
CDR3nt: TGTGCCAGCAGCTCCGGACAACACGGTGAAGCTTTCTTT
j_gene: TRBJ1-1
abundance: -
d_gene: -
v_gene: TRBV7-9

CDR3aa: CASSYGQQSYGYTF
CDR3nt: TGTGCCAGCAGTTACGGACAGCAGAGCTATGGCTACACCTTC
j_gene: TRBJ1-2
abundance: few
d_gene: -
v_gene: TRBV6-6

CDR3aa: CASSTGTASRNSTEAFF
CDR3nt: TGTGCCAGCAGCACCGGGACAGCCTCGAGGAATAGCACTGAAGCTTTCTTT
j_gene: TRBJ1-1
abundance: -
d_gene: TRBD1
v_gene: TRBV11-2

CDR3aa: CASSLGRGYEQYF
CDR3nt: TGTGCCAGCAGCTTAGGCAGGGGGTACGAGCAGTACTTC
j_gene: TRBJ2-7
abundance: once
d_gene: TRBD1
v_gene: TRBV11-2

CDR3aa: CASSLGGSPLHF
CDR3nt: TGTGCCAGCAGCTTAGGTGGTTCACCCCTCCACTTT
j_gene: TRBJ1-6
abundance: -
d_gene: -
v_gene: TRBV7-6

CDR3aa: CASSLSGSYEQYF
CDR3nt: TGTGCCAGCAGTTTGAGCGGGAGCTACGAGCAGTACTTC
j_gene: TRBJ2-7
abundance: -
d_gene: TRBD2
v_gene: TRBV6-5

CDR3aa: CASSLPLGFSGNTIYF
CDR3nt: TGTGCCAGCAGCTTACCGTTGGGGTTCTCTGGAAACACCATATATTTT
j_gene: TRBJ1-3
abundance: -
d_gene: -
v_gene: TRBV28

CDR3aa: CASSQGRDRGANYGYTF
CDR3nt: TGCGCCAGCAGCCAAGGCCGGGACCGAGGTGCAAACTATGGCTACACCTTC
j_gene: TRBJ1-2
abundance: -
d_gene: -
v_gene: TRBV4-1

CDR3aa: CASSFRVGSEAFF
CDR3nt: TGTGCCAGCAGTTTCAGGGTAGGATCAGAAGCTTTCTTT
j_gene: TRBJ1-1
abundance: -
d_gene: -
v_gene: TRBV28

CDR3aa: CASTLGGSLGTGELFF
CDR3nt: TGTGCCAGCACCTTAGGAGGGAGCTTGGGCACCGGGGAGCTGTTTTTT
j_gene: TRBJ2-2
abundance: -
d_gene: -
v_gene: TRBV5-4

CDR3aa: CASSIISRDTQYF
CDR3nt: TGTGCCAGTAGTATAATCTCCCGCGATACGCAGTATTTT
j_gene: TRBJ2-3
abundance: -
d_gene: -
v_gene: TRBV19